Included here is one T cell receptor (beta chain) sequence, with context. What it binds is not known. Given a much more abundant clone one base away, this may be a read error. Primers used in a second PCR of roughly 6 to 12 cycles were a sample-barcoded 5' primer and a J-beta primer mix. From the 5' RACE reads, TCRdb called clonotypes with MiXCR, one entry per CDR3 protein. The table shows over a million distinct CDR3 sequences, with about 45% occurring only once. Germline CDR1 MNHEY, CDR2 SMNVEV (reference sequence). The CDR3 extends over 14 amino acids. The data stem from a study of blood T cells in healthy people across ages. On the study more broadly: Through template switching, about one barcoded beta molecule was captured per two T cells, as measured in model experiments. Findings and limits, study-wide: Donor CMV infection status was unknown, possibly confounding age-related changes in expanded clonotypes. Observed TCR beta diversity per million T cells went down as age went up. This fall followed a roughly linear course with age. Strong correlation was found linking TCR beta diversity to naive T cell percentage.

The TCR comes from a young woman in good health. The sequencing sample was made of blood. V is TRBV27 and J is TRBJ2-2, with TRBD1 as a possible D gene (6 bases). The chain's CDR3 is CSSSRQGSTGELFF. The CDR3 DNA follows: TGTTCCAGCAGCCGGCAGGGGAGCACCGGGGAGCTGTTTTTT.